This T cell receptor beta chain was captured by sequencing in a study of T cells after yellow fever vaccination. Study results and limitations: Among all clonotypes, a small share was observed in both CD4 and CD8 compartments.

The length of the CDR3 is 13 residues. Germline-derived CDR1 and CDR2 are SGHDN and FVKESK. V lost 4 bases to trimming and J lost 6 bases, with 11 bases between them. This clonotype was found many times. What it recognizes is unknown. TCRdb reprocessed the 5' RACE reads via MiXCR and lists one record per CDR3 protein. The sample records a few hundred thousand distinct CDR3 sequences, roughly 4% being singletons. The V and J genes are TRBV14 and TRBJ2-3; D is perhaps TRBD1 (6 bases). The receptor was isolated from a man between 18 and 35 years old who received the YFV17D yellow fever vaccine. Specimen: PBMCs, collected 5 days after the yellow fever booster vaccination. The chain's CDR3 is CASSRSGADTQYF. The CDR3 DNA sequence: TGTGCCAGCAGCCGTTCAGGGGCGGATACGCAGTATTTT.